These T cell receptor beta chains were read from a single sample in a study of control samples from healthy donors and cancer patients. TCRdb's copy holds only in-frame clones and misses some; the assay was immunoSEQ multiplex PCR. The table records approximately 82,000 clones, 80% to 95% of them present only once. Input material: PBMCs. The receptor source for this set is a woman aged 40 to 50 with lung cancer. Both conserved end residues are part of each CDR3. D genes are given only for firm matches. Some rows have no size entry. The others give once, few or many, or a class for an expanded clone.

-	TRBV5-4	TRBD1	TRBJ1-1	CASSSGGDRFRNTEAFF	TGTGCCAGCAGCTCAGGGGGCGATCGGTTCAGGAACACTGAAGCTTTCTTT
-	TRBV6-5	-	TRBJ1-6	CASSLVGAGNSPLHF	TGTGCCAGCAGCCTTGTGGGGGCAGGGAATTCACCCCTCCACTTT
-	TRBV19	-	TRBJ1-2	CASTIGTPGGSYGYTF	TGTGCCAGTACCATAGGGACCCCCGGAGGGAGCTATGGCTACACCTTC
-	TRBV28	TRBD1	TRBJ1-2	CASSQQGRDYGYTF	TGTGCCAGCAGTCAACAGGGGCGGGACTATGGCTACACCTTC
medium-sized	TRBV29-1	-	TRBJ1-2	CSAICSRQTTYGYTF	TGCAGCGCCATCTGTTCCCGACAGACCACCTATGGCTACACCTTC
-	TRBV30	TRBD1	TRBJ2-3	CAWSAGRGLTDTQYF	TGTGCCTGGAGTGCGGGTAGGGGGCTCACAGATACGCAGTATTTT
once	TRBV7-6	-	TRBJ2-2	CASSKTANTGELFF	TGTGCCAGCAGCAAGACAGCGAACACCGGGGAGCTGTTTTTT
once	TRBV21-1	-	TRBJ1-2	CASSKRDRDGYTF	TGTGCCAGCAGCAAACGGGACAGGGATGGCTACACCTTC
-	TRBV7-3	-	TRBJ1-1	CASSPTPLDAFF	TGTGCCAGCAGCCCGACGCCTCTTGATGCTTTCTTT
-	TRBV19	-	TRBJ1-2	CASSFVRGPRSNYGYTF	TGTGCCAGTAGTTTTGTCCGGGGGCCACGGTCTAACTATGGCTACACCTTC
-	TRBV10-1	-	TRBJ1-1	CATSSGMNTEAFF	TGCGCCACCTCTAGCGGAATGAACACTGAAGCTTTCTTT
-	TRBV18	-	TRBJ1-5	CASSPSGTEFSNQPQHF	TGTGCCAGCTCACCTTCCGGGACGGAGTTTAGCAATCAGCCCCAGCATTTT
-	TRBV6-5	TRBD2	TRBJ2-1	CASSTGTSLYNEQFF	TGTGCCAGCAGCACCGGGACTAGCTTATACAATGAGCAGTTCTTC
once	TRBV6-4	-	TRBJ2-2	CASSEGLTGELFF	TGTGCCAGCAGTGAAGGTCTCACCGGGGAGCTGTTTTTT
-	TRBV11-3	TRBD1	TRBJ2-1	CASSSGQGREQFF	TGTGCCAGCAGCTCAGGACAGGGACGTGAGCAGTTCTTC
-	TRBV12-5	TRBD1	TRBJ2-2	CASGSGTGVTGELFF	TGTGCTAGTGGTTCCGGGACAGGGGTCACCGGGGAGCTGTTTTTT
-	TRBV30	-	TRBJ2-7	CAWTWGRSYEQYF	TGTGCCTGGACTTGGGGCCGATCCTACGAGCAGTACTTC
once	TRBV19	TRBD1	TRBJ1-2	CASSPRAGTGVVYGYTF	TGTGCCAGTAGTCCCCGAGCCGGGACAGGGGTTGTCTATGGCTACACCTTC
-	TRBV19	-	TRBJ1-2	CASRTAQGSHTIPYGYTF	TGTGCCAGTAGGACCGCACAGGGAAGCCACACTATACCTTATGGCTACACCTTC
-	TRBV7-6	-	TRBJ2-3	CASSSPRGGVSTDTQYF	TGTGCCAGCAGCTCTCCACGGGGCGGGGTTAGCACAGATACGCAGTATTTT
-	TRBV9	TRBD1	TRBJ1-2	CASSDGDRMKYGYTF	TGTGCCAGCAGCGACGGGGACAGAATGAAATATGGCTACACCTTC
-	TRBV11-3	-	TRBJ2-5	CASSFRRTEQETQYF	TGTGCCAGCAGTTTTCGTAGGACAGAACAAGAGACCCAGTACTTC
-	TRBV24-1	TRBD1	TRBJ1-2	CATSDATGSGYTF	TGTGCCACCAGTGATGCGACAGGGTCTGGCTACACCTTC
-	TRBV28	-	TRBJ1-6	CASSSPRILDRNSPLHF	TGTGCCAGCAGTTCGCCCAGGATTTTGGACAGAAATTCACCCCTCCACTTT
-	TRBV9	-	TRBJ1-5	CASSVGQGNQPQHF	TGTGCCAGCAGCGTGGGGCAGGGTAATCAGCCCCAGCATTTT
-	TRBV5-1	-	TRBJ2-7	CASSQDGSFNYEQYF	TGCGCCAGCAGCCAGGATGGGAGTTTTAACTACGAGCAGTACTTC
-	TRBV9	-	TRBJ2-6	CASSVVFQGMSEAGANVLTF	TGTGCCAGCAGCGTAGTTTTCCAGGGGATGAGTGAGGCCGGGGCCAACGTCCTGACTTTC
-	TRBV24-1	TRBD2	TRBJ2-3	CATHPLAGGTDTQYF	TGTGCCACCCACCCTCTAGCGGGGGGCACAGATACGCAGTATTTT
-	TRBV5-1	-	TRBJ1-1	CASSSWEGTEAFF	TGCGCCAGCAGCTCCTGGGAGGGCACTGAAGCTTTCTTT
-	TRBV30	-	TRBJ2-7	CAWSGQYEQYF	TGTGCCTGGAGTGGACAGTACGAGCAGTACTTC
-	TRBV4-1	-	TRBJ2-3	CASSLDSSATDTQYF	TGCGCCAGCAGCCTCGACTCTAGTGCCACAGATACGCAGTATTTT
-	TRBV3-1/TRBV3-2	-	TRBJ1-5	CASSQQNQPQHF	TGTGCCAGCAGCCAGCAAAATCAGCCCCAGCATTTT
once	TRBV6-2/TRBV6-3	TRBD1	TRBJ1-1	CASSHGRDRWAEAFF	TGTGCCAGCAGTCACGGCCGGGACAGGTGGGCTGAAGCTTTCTTT
-	TRBV30	-	TRBJ1-6	CACKPRGSLNSPLHF	TGTGCCTGTAAGCCTCGTGGGTCGCTTAATTCACCCCTCCACTTT
once	TRBV28	TRBD1	TRBJ1-2	CASRDMGQGASGYTF	TGTGCCAGCAGGGATATGGGACAGGGGGCTAGTGGCTACACCTTC
-	TRBV27	-	TRBJ1-2	CASSDYYGYTF	TGTGCCAGCAGCGATTACTATGGCTACACCTTC
once	TRBV19	-	TRBJ2-5	CASSTWGLEETQYF	TGTGCCAGTAGTACGTGGGGATTAGAAGAGACCCAGTACTTC
-	TRBV5-1	-	TRBJ1-2	CASSLGTGNYGYTF	TGCGCCAGCAGCTTGGGAACAGGGAACTATGGCTACACCTTC
-	TRBV7-2	-	TRBJ2-7	CASSPWSSYEQYF	TGTGCCAGCTCCCCATGGAGCTCCTACGAGCAGTACTTC
-	TRBV29-1	-	TRBJ1-1	CSVDSGLTEAFF	TGCAGCGTTGATTCAGGGTTGACTGAAGCTTTCTTT
-	TRBV28	-	TRBJ1-1	CASSIRGWTEAFF	TGTGCCAGCAGTATAAGGGGGTGGACTGAAGCTTTCTTT
once	TRBV19	-	TRBJ2-7	CASRAGIGEQYF	TGTGCCAGTAGAGCCGGCATCGGCGAGCAGTACTTC
once	TRBV5-4	-	TRBJ1-2	CASTSPSGGYGYTF	TGTGCCAGCACCTCCCCGTCCGGGGGGTATGGCTACACCTTC
-	TRBV5-6	-	TRBJ1-6	CASSLARGGTLHF	TGTGCCAGCAGCTTGGCCCGGGGAGGCACCCTCCACTTT
-	TRBV6-5	-	TRBJ1-5	CASRPGRVSGQPQHF	TGTGCCAGCAGACCGGGGAGAGTGTCGGGTCAGCCCCAGCATTTT